The 13 T cell receptor beta chains listed next were all sequenced from one sample in a study of T-cell reconstitution after alpha-beta-depleted transplantation in children. Researchers prepared the TCRbeta library using unique molecular identifiers, the study reports. TCRdb ran MiXCR on the PCR reads and lists one entry per CDR3 protein. The sample consists of over 150,000 distinct CDR3 sequences, 6.3% of them appearing once. The specimen comprised PBMCs, sampled before TCRalphabeta/CD19-depleted stem cell transplant. The source is a girl in the first two years of life with combined immunodeficiency, due to receive a stem cell transplant.

This clonotype was seen many times. This rearrangement joins TRBV12-3 or TRBV12-4 to TRBJ1-2; D remains unclear. CDR3 length: 11 amino acids. The V and J ends lost 7 bases and 4 bases respectively, with 7 bases between them. The CDR3 nucleotides read TGTGCCAGCAAGGGCCCCTATGGCTACACCTTC. The encoded protein is CASKGPYGYTF.

The J gene is TRBJ2-1, the V gene TRBV6-2 or TRBV6-3, with D tentatively TRBD1 or TRBD2 (5 bases each). Between the trimmed V and J ends, which lost 7 bases and 16 bases, there was a span of 17 bases. Germline CDR1 MNHEY, CDR2 SVGEGT. There are 11 residues in the CDR3. This chain's CDR3 is CASTRDGGFFF. In DNA form, the CDR3 reads TGTGCCAGCACTAGGGACGGAGGCTTCTTCTTC.

This clonotype occurred many times. The V and J genes are TRBV4-2 and TRBJ2-2; TRBD1 matches at 8 bases. V lost 3 bases and J lost 6; bases outside the gene matches: 6. Germline CDR1 is LGHNA and CDR2 is YNFKEQ. The CDR3 has 15 residues. The DNA of the CDR3 is TGTGCCAGCAGCCATCCCTCGGACAGGGCCGGGGAGCTGTTTTTT. This translates into CASSHPSDRAGELFF.

This clonotype occurred a few times. The genes are TRBV20-1 and TRBJ2-7; possibly TRBD2 for D (7 bases). V lost 6 bases to trimming and J lost 3 bases, with 21 bases between them. The V gene's germline CDR1 is DFQATT and CDR2 SNEGSKA (reference sequence). There are 15 residues in the CDR3. CDR3 in amino acids: CSAPYAGRGLYEQYF. Written as DNA, the CDR3 is TGCAGTGCGCCCTACGCGGGGCGGGGGCTCTACGAGCAGTACTTC.

This clonotype was seen a handful of times. The chain combines TRBV6-5 with TRBJ2-7, with 8 nucleotides matching TRBD2. V shed 0 bases and J 2 bases; nucleotides not matched to a gene: 9. From germline, CDR1 is MNHEY and CDR2 SVGAGI. The CDR3 totals 17 residues. The DNA of the CDR3 is TGTGCCAGCAGTTACTCGGAGCGGCGGGGGGCTGCCTACGAGCAGTACTTC. It yields the protein CASSYSERRGAAYEQYF.

In this sample, this clonotype turned up many times. The J gene is TRBJ2-3, the V gene TRBV4-3; 13 bases map to TRBD2. The CDR3 length is 16 residues. With V trimmed by 5 bases and J by 4 bases, 6 bases remained unmatched. The germline V gene encodes CDR1 LGHNA and CDR2 YSLEER. The CDR3 region is CASSERLAGGSDTQYF. The CDR3 DNA reads as TGCGCCAGCAGCGAGAGACTAGCGGGAGGATCAGATACGCAGTATTTT.

This clonotype was counted many times. The chain is built from TRBV4-3 and TRBJ2-1; 9 nucleotides agree with TRBD2. The germline gives CDR1 LGHNA, CDR2 YSLEER. Trimming at V came to 7 bases and at J to 5 bases, leaving 12 bases not matched to a gene. The CDR3 consists of 16 residues. The CDR3 sequence is CASNRWAGGRNNEQFF. CDR3 nucleotides: TGCGCCAGCAACCGATGGGCGGGAGGGCGGAACAATGAGCAGTTCTTC.

The chain employs TRBV12-3 or TRBV12-4 and TRBJ2-7; D may be TRBD2 (5 bases). The V end lost 6 bases, the J end lost 3 bases, and 12 bases lay between the germline ends. This CDR3 region has 13 residues. The CDR3 nucleotides are TGTGCCAGCAGGACCACTAGTAACTACGAGCAGTACTTC. Amino acids: CASRTTSNYEQYF.

This clonotype was detected many times. This chain uses TRBV4-3 with TRBJ2-5; tentative D call: TRBD2 (5 bases). Germline V gives CDR1 LGHNA, CDR2 YSLEER. The ends were cut back, 2 bases at V and 3 bases at J, with 16 bases in the middle. CDR3 length: 16 residues. The CDR3 DNA sequence: TGCGCCAGCAGCCAAATCTTCTTGGACTCGGAAGAGACCCAGTACTTC. This sequence encodes CASSQIFLDSEETQYF.

This clonotype was seen at least ten times. The gene calls are TRBV5-1 and TRBJ2-1; 7 nucleotides align to TRBD2. Trimming at V came to 4 bases and at J to 0 bases, leaving 10 bases not matched to a gene. The CDR3 consists of 17 residues. CDR1 is SGHRS, CDR2 YFSETQ, per germline. The CDR3 spells CASSPGGGVSSYNEQFF. The CDR3 DNA is TGCGCCAGCAGCCCTGGGGGGGGAGTGTCCTCCTACAATGAGCAGTTCTTC.

Ten or more counts support this clonotype. J is TRBJ1-6 and V is TRBV7-9; the D is unclear. Germline values: CDR1 SEHNR, CDR2 FQNEAQ (reference sequence). This CDR3 is built from 13 residues. Trimming removed 3 bases from V and 9 bases from J, with 9 bases in between. Here the CDR3 reads CASSFETLSPLHF. In nucleotides, the CDR3 is TGTGCCAGCAGCTTCGAGACTCTTTCACCCCTCCACTTT.

Ten or more counts support this clonotype. The rearrangement links TRBV6-2 or TRBV6-3 to TRBJ2-2; no clear D gene. Per germline, CDR1 MNHEY and CDR2 SVGEGT. The CDR3 contains 11 residues. V lost 5 bases and J lost 8, with 6 bases in between. This chain's CDR3 is CASSPHGELFF. DNA for the CDR3: TGTGCCAGCAGTCCCCATGGGGAGCTGTTTTTT.

This clonotype was recorded a few times. The genes are TRBV28 and TRBJ2-7; TRBD2 aligns across 8 bases. Germline assignment: CDR1 MDHEN and CDR2 SYDVKM. The CDR3 runs to 15 residues. Losses at the gene ends were 10 bases for V and 3 bases for J; bases not matched to a gene: 14. CDR3 sequence reads: CATDDPGLGDYEQYF. CDR3 DNA: TGTGCCACCGACGACCCGGGACTAGGGGACTACGAGCAGTACTTC.